The 25 T cell receptor beta chains presented below share a single source sample, sequenced in a study of molecular identifiers for immune sequencing clone quantification. TCRdb re-analysed the PCR reads in MiXCR, keeping a single row per CDR3 protein. This sample has about 320,000 distinct CDR3 sequences, with 20% to 25% found just once. Sequences were obtained from naive CD8+ T cells from blood, with Jurkat cell RNA spiked in. As for subset: FACS-sorted CD8+CD4-CCR7+CD45RA+ naive T cells. All receptors come from a human donor in good health. Some libraries in this study had Jurkat cell RNA spiked in.

The table lists this clonotype with many counts. The chain recombines TRBV20-1 with TRBJ2-7, with D tentatively TRBD1 (5 bases). Trimming shortened V by 8 bases and J by 6 bases, and 14 bases separated the two germline ends. Germline CDR1 and CDR2: DFQATT and SNEGSKA (reference sequence). The CDR3 consists of 11 residues. The CDR3 loop is CSRIRVGEQYF. The CDR3 nucleotides are TGCAGTCGGATCAGGGTTGGCGAGCAGTACTTC.

This clonotype occurred many times. The V call is TRBV20-1, the J call TRBJ2-3; 9 bases align to TRBD2. V lost 0 bases, J lost 6 bases, and 10 bases stayed unmatched. This CDR3 is 16 amino acids long. CDR1 and CDR2 from the germline V gene are DFQATT and SNEGSKA (reference sequence). As DNA, the CDR3 is TGCAGTGCTAGAGATCGCTGGCGGGGGGGCATGGATACGCAGTATTTT. Its protein is CSARDRWRGGMDTQYF.

This clonotype appeared a few times. The chain carries TRBV27 and TRBJ2-6, with unresolved D. Deletions cut 2 bases from V and 0 bases from J, with 20 bases between. The CDR3 is made up of 20 amino acids. Germline CDR1 and CDR2: MNHEY and SMNVEV (reference sequence). The CDR3 here is CASSLAVRLTPHSGANVLTF. The CDR3 DNA reads TGTGCCAGCAGTTTAGCGGTTAGACTCACACCCCACTCTGGGGCCAACGTCCTGACTTTC.

This clonotype appeared many times. CDR3 residues: CASSFYHGTEAFF. In DNA, the CDR3 is TGTGCCAGCAGTTTTTATCACGGGACTGAAGCTTTCTTT. This chain links TRBV12-3 or TRBV12-4 with TRBJ1-1, with D uncertain. CDR3 length equals 13 residues. The V end lost 3 bases, the J end lost 5 bases, and 10 bases lay between the germline ends.

The rearrangement uses TRBV4-3 and TRBJ1-4; D might be TRBD1 (6 bases). CDR1 and CDR2 (germline): LGHNA, YSLEER. V lost 0 bases and J 0 bases, leaving 17 bases between the germline ends. CDR3 length: 19 residues. The CDR3, as DNA: TGCGCCAGCAGCCAAGAATTTTTCGGGGGACACCCAACTAATGAAAAACTGTTTTTT. Its translation is CASSQEFFGGHPTNEKLFF.

This clonotype has a count of ten or more. The DNA for the CDR3 is TGTGCCAGCAGTTTAACAAGAAGGGGTGAAAAACTGTTTTTT. Residues: CASSLTRRGEKLFF. The chain joins TRBV12-3 or TRBV12-4 to TRBJ1-4, with D tentatively TRBD1 (5 bases). This CDR3 has 14 residues. Trimming left V 2 bases short and J 7 bases short, with 11 bases between.

Many counts were recorded for this clonotype. The chain employs TRBV14 and TRBJ1-1; 8 bases agree with TRBD1. The trim removed 4 bases at V and 6 bases at J, leaving 4 bases unmatched. The V gene's germline CDR1 is SGHDN and CDR2 FVKESK. The CDR3 loop spans 13 amino acids. Written as DNA, the CDR3 is TGTGCCAGCAGCCTCGACAGGGGAGCTGAAGCTTTCTTT. It yields the protein CASSLDRGAEAFF.

Ten or more counts support this clonotype. This rearrangement joins TRBV12-3 or TRBV12-4 to TRBJ1-1; D is ambiguous. This CDR3 region has 12 residues. V was trimmed by 6 bases and J by 1 base, leaving 6 bases between them. For the CDR3, the DNA is TGTGCCAGCAGCACAGAGAACACTGAAGCTTTCTTT. It encodes CASSTENTEAFF.

A note on this clonotype: This may arise from a read error, as a much more abundant clone is one base away. The chain carries TRBV6-2 or TRBV6-3 and TRBJ1-5; no firm D call. The DNA end favors TRBJ2-3, so the J call may be wrong. The CDR3 runs 15 residues. Germline V gene lookup returns CDR1 MNHEY and CDR2 SVGEGT. The CDR3 coding sequence is TGTGCCAGTTGGCCCTCGAATCTGAGCCTTCAGCCCCAGTATTTT. Translated: CASWPSNLSLQPQYF.

The table lists this clonotype with a few counts. V usage is TRBV10-2 and J usage is TRBJ1-1; no definite D call. V lost 6 bases to trimming and J lost 4 bases, with 12 bases between them. The CDR3 is made up of 13 amino acids. Germline V gene lookup returns CDR1 WSHSY and CDR2 SAAADI. The CDR3, as DNA: TGCGCCAGCAGGGAAGGAGGCGGCACTGAAGCTTTCTTT. Amino acids: CASREGGGTEAFF.

This clonotype was counted at least ten times. The V gene is TRBV6-2 or TRBV6-3, the J gene TRBJ1-2; D gene uncertain. This CDR3 has 13 amino acids. The germline V gene has CDR1 MNHEY and CDR2 SVGEGT. V dropped 2 bases and J dropped 4 bases, with 8 bases sitting between them. DNA of the CDR3: TGTGCCAGCAGTTACCGACAAACCTATGGCTACACCTTC. This translates into CASSYRQTYGYTF.

A word on this clonotype: A much larger clone differs by one base, so this may be a read error. The rearrangement joins TRBV6-5 to TRBJ2-3; D may match TRBD1 or TRBD2 (5 bases each). V lost 2 bases to trimming and J lost 10 bases, with 16 bases between them. CDR1 is MNHEY and CDR2 is SVGAGI in the germline V gene. The CDR3 covers 14 residues. This CDR3 reads CASSYVGTPDAQYF. The DNA of the CDR3 is TGTGCCAGCAGTTACGTCGGGACCCCCGATGCGCAGTATTTT.

This clonotype was detected a few times. The V and J genes are TRBV20-1 and TRBJ2-7, with TRBD1 matching over 9 bases. V trimming: 0 bases; J trimming: 4 bases; junction bases outside the gene matches: 7. The CDR3 has 15 residues. Per the germline V gene, CDR1 is DFQATT and CDR2 is SNEGSKA (reference sequence). The chain's CDR3 is CSARDGGTGLYEQYF. The CDR3 DNA reads as TGCAGTGCTAGAGATGGAGGGACAGGGTTGTACGAGCAGTACTTC.

About this clonotype: A much bigger clone sits one base away, suggesting this may be a read error. This sequence joins TRBV6-5 and TRBJ2-3; TRBD2 agrees at 8 bases. The ends lost 5 bases at V and 4 bases at J; junction bases unmatched: 11. From germline, CDR1 is MNHEY and CDR2 SVGAGI. The CDR3 runs 16 residues. The CDR3 here is CASSVGLTGGPDTQYF. The CDR3 bases are TGTGCCAGCAGTGTAGGACTAACGGGAGGGCCAGATACGCAGTATTTT.

This clonotype has ten or more counts. The chain recombines TRBV25-1 with TRBJ1-5; D remains unclear. V was clipped by 2 bases and J by 6 bases, with 8 bases between them. Germline CDR1 is MGHDK and CDR2 is SYGVNS. The CDR3 is made up of 13 amino acids. CDR3 sequence (DNA): TGTGCCAGCAGTGAACGGGATAGTCAGCCCCAGCATTTT. This encodes CASSERDSQPQHF.

The table lists this clonotype with many counts. The chain recombines TRBV7-2 with TRBJ2-7; perhaps TRBD1 as D (6 bases). CDR3 length: 15 residues. V was clipped by 1 base and J by 2 bases, with 12 bases between them. Germline CDR1 reads SGHTA; CDR2 reads FQGNSA. CDR3 sequence reads: CASSLDLGAPYEQYF. The CDR3 DNA reads as TGTGCCAGCAGCTTAGATCTGGGGGCCCCCTACGAGCAGTACTTC.

For this clonotype: The final CDR3 position lacks the conserved phenylalanine or tryptophan, pointing to a likely read error. V and J are TRBV7-2 and TRBJ1-3, with D possibly matching TRBD1 (5 bases). The germline V and J ends were trimmed by 4 bases and 2 bases, with 6 bases remaining between them. This CDR3 has 13 amino acids. Germline assignment: CDR1 SGHTA and CDR2 FQGNSA. This CDR3 is CASSWGPGNTIYL. As DNA, the CDR3 is TGTGCCAGCAGCTGGGGACCTGGAAACACCATATATCTT.

There are many counts of this clonotype. This chain links TRBV28 with TRBJ2-3; D remains unclear. With 6 bases removed from V and 6 bases from J, the gap between germline ends came to 16 bases. The CDR3 spans 14 residues. Germline V CDR1 and CDR2: MDHEN, SYDVKM. The CDR3 loop is CASSTRYLADTQYF. CDR3 nucleotides: TGTGCCAGCAGCACACGGTACCTGGCGGATACGCAGTATTTT. Combining the CDR3 with reference TRBV28 and TRBJ2-3 gives the whole variable domain DVKVTQSSRYLVKRTGEKVFLECVQDMDHENMFWYRQDPGLGLRLIYFSYDVKMKEKGDIPEGYSVSREKKERFSLILESASTNQTSMYLCASSTRYLADTQYFGPGTRLTVL.

This clonotype has a count of ten or more. The rearrangement joins TRBV7-9 to TRBJ2-3; 7 nucleotides agree with TRBD1. CDR1 SEHNR and CDR2 FQNEAQ come from the germline V gene (reference sequence). This CDR3 contains 17 residues. Germline trimming cut 5 bases from V and 6 bases from J; bases unmatched to any gene: 17. This CDR3 is CASSTLPQGDRRDTQYF. DNA of the CDR3: TGTGCCAGCAGCACGCTTCCCCAGGGGGACCGTCGGGATACGCAGTATTTT.

With regard to this clonotype: This may be a read error: a much more frequent sequence differs by one nucleotide. The chain uses TRBV10-2 and TRBJ1-2, with D perhaps TRBD1 (5 bases). The CDR3 is made up of 15 amino acids. The germline CDR1 and CDR2 sequences are WSHSY and SAAADI. CDR3 sequence: CAIQYITGANYGHTF. Here the CDR3 DNA reads TGCGCCATCCAATATATTACAGGAGCAAACTATGGCCACACCTTC.

This clonotype came up many times. Compared with germline, one end of the junction differs, possibly owing to a read error. The chain is built from TRBV12-3 or TRBV12-4 and TRBJ2-7; 12 positions match TRBD2. This CDR3 is 14 amino acids long. The chain's CDR3 is CASSLAGGSYEQYF. CDR3 nucleotides: TGTGCCAGCAGTCTAGCGGGAGGGAGCTACGAGCAGTACTTC.

V gene TRBV10-3 combines with J gene TRBJ2-5; D may match TRBD1 or TRBD2 (5 bases each). The CDR3 is 14 amino acids. Per the germline V gene, CDR1 is ENHRY and CDR2 is SYGVKD. V was shortened by 3 bases and J by 4 bases, with 12 bases between the two germline ends. CDR3 protein: CAISETGGGETQYF. In DNA, the CDR3 is TGTGCCATCAGTGAAACAGGAGGAGGAGAGACCCAGTACTTC.

The genes are TRBV4-1 and TRBJ1-2; weak D call: TRBD1 (5 bases). The CDR3 extends over 15 amino acids. Germline CDR1 is MGHRA and CDR2 is YSYEKL. The V gene lost 1 base and the J gene lost 10 bases, with 19 bases spanning the gap. CDR3 DNA: TGCGCCAGCAGCCAAGCCTGGGACTTTCCCCCATACTACACCTTC. It translates to CASSQAWDFPPYYTF.

This clonotype was counted at least ten times. This chain joins TRBV20-1 and TRBJ2-7; no firm D call. Trimming removed 1 base at V and 3 bases at J, with 10 bases between. Per the germline V gene, CDR1 is DFQATT and CDR2 is SNEGSKA (reference sequence). This CDR3 is 13 amino acids long. CDR3 sequence (DNA): TGCAGTGCTAGAGGCAGTACGATCTACGAGCAGTACTTC. It yields the protein CSARGSTIYEQYF.

This clonotype was seen at least ten times. The chain joins TRBV7-3 to TRBJ2-3; 7 nucleotides match TRBD2. With V trimmed by 3 bases and J by 2 bases, 14 bases remained unmatched. CDR1 is SGHTA and CDR2 is FQGTGA in the germline V gene. This CDR3 spans 18 amino acids. For the CDR3, the DNA is TGTGCCAGCAGCTTCCTCCCCCGGGACTATAGTTTCACAGATACGCAGTATTTT. Encoded protein: CASSFLPRDYSFTDTQYF. Filled out from reference TRBV7-3 and TRBJ2-3, the complete variable domain reads GAGVSQTPSNKVTEKGKYVELRCDPISGHTALYWYRQSLGQGPEFLIYFQGTGAADDSGLPNDRFFAVRPEGSVSTLKIQRTERGDSAVYLCASSFLPRDYSFTDTQYFGPGTRLTVL.